The T cell receptor beta chain under discussion was sequenced for a study of identical twins. The CDR3 covers 15 residues. Between the trimmed V and J ends, which lost 1 base and 6 bases, there was a span of 12 bases. A universal primer site arose from template switching, and cDNA bore unique molecular identifiers. TCRdb recomputed calls from the 5' RACE reads with MiXCR, one row per CDR3 protein. The sample consists of approximately 470,000 distinct CDR3 sequences, 13% to 15% of them appearing once. This sample also appeared in a second study, on yellow fever vaccine responses in identical twins.

The sample taken for sequencing was CD4+ T cells sorted from blood. The sequence was collected from a woman younger than 30 in good health. The chain links TRBV12-3 or TRBV12-4 to TRBJ2-2; either TRBD1 or TRBD2 may supply D (6 bases each). CDR3 loop: CASSLVRGRAGELFF. In nucleotides, the CDR3 is TGTGCCAGCAGTTTAGTTCGGGGGCGGGCCGGGGAGCTGTTTTTT.